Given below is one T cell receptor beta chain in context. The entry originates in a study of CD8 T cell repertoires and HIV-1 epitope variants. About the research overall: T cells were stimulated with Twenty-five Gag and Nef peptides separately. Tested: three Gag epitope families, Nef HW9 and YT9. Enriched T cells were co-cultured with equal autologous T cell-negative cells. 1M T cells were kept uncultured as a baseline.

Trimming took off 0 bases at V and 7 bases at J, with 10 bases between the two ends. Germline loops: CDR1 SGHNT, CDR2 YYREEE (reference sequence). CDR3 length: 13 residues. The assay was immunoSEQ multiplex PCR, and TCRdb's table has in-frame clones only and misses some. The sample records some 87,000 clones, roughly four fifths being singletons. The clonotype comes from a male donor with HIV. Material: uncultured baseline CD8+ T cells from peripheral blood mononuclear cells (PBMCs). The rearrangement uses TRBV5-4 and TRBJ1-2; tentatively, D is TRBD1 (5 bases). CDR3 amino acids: CASSLDRGSGYTF. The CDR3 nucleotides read TGTGCCAGCAGCTTGGATCGGGGGAGTGGCTACACCTTC.